The 2 T cell receptor beta chains below all came from one sample that was sequenced in a study of T cells after yellow fever vaccination. Each CDR3 protein is one row after TCRdb ran MiXCR on the 5' RACE reads. The sample gives about 400,000 distinct CDR3 sequences, 6% to 8% of which show up once; about 15% is in the top ten. The sequencing used PBMCs, collected 5 days after the yellow fever booster vaccination. The receptors come from a man under 40 who received the YFV17D yellow fever vaccine.

This chain uses TRBV20-1 with TRBJ1-2, with 7 bases lining up with TRBD1. The CDR3 is 13 amino acids. V lost 2 bases, J lost 3 bases, and 3 bases stayed unmatched. CDR1 and CDR2 from the germline V gene are DFQATT and SNEGSKA (reference sequence). Here the CDR3 DNA reads TGCAGTGCTAGAAGGGACAGATACTATGGCTACACCTTC. As protein: CSARRDRYYGYTF.

This clonotype was seen a few times. The V call is TRBV7-8, the J call TRBJ2-3; 9 nucleotides align to TRBD2. Unmatched junction bases numbered 5, after V lost 5 bases and J lost 5 bases. Germline values: CDR1 SGHVS, CDR2 FQNEAQ. The CDR3 has 14 amino acids. As DNA, the CDR3 is TGTGCCAGCAGCCAATTAGCGGGAGTAGATACGCAGTATTTT. Protein: CASSQLAGVDTQYF. The complete variable domain, with remaining parts taken from reference TRBV7-8 and TRBJ2-3, reads GAGVSQSPRYKVAKRGQDVALRCDPISGHVSLFWYQQALGQGPEFLTYFQNEAQLDKSGLPSDRFFAERPEGSVSTLKIQRTQQEDSAVYLCASSQLAGVDTQYFGPGTRLTVL.